Listed here are 17 T cell receptor beta chains from one sample, sequenced in a study of tumor-infiltrating lymphocytes in primary liver carcinoma. TCR beta cDNA was prepared out of approximately 500 ng total RNA by means of a constant-region primer. A slightly modified ARM-PCR protocol with three nested multiplex PCR rounds produced these TCR beta libraries. Each of the first two PCR rounds ran around 10 cycles with TRBV1-TRBV30 forward and C-beta reverse primers. Via MiXCR, TCRdb re-called the multiplex PCR reads, giving one row per CDR3 protein. The sample contains 300,000 to 400,000 distinct CDR3 sequences, around three fifths of which appear only once. Germline DNA was extracted too, while blood RNA derived from unsorted whole blood. The sequencing sample was made of peripheral blood. Every receptor here comes from a man aged 40-50 years with primary liver carcinoma and hepatitis B virus infection.

The table lists this clonotype with many counts. This chain uses TRBV6-5 with TRBJ2-1, with 11 bases that match TRBD2. CDR1 MNHEY and CDR2 SVGAGI come from the germline V gene. This CDR3 is built from 16 residues. Trimming removed 5 bases from V and 6 bases from J; junction bases left unmatched: 9. The CDR3 bases are TGTGCCAGCAGTGACATTAGCGGGAGGGCCCTCAATGAGCAGTTCTTC. Protein sequence: CASSDISGRALNEQFF.

On this clonotype: A read error is possible here, since a much larger clone lies one base away. V usage is TRBV29-1 and J usage is TRBJ2-1, with D hard to call. Germline V lookup: CDR1 SQVTM, CDR2 ANQGSEA. CDR3 length equals 13 residues. CDR3 bases: TGCAGCGTTGTTGGAGAGACCTACAATGAGCAGTTATTC. This encodes CSVVGETYNEQLF.

Of note for this clonotype: One end of the junction is discordant with germline, which a read error may explain. The chain links TRBV29-1 to TRBJ1-2, with a weak D call TRBD1 (5 bases). Germline V lookup: CDR1 SQVTM, CDR2 ANQGSEA. CDR3 size: 13 residues. This chain's CDR3 is CGVGYIRDSGYTF. CDR3 nucleotides: TGCGGCGTTGGGTATATCCGGGACTCTGGATACACCTTC.

The gene calls are TRBV11-2 and TRBJ1-1; D call uncertain. Germline V gene lookup returns CDR1 SGHAT and CDR2 FQNNGV. This CDR3 spans 13 amino acids. The CDR3 region is CGSSLMTRTEAFF. In DNA, the CDR3 is TGTGGCAGTAGCCTAATGACCCGCACTGAAGCTTTCTTT. Looking up the rest from reference TRBV11-2 and TRBJ1-1 gives the full variable domain: EAGVAQSPRYKIIEKRQSVAFWCNPISGHATLYWYQQILGQGPKLLIQFQNNGVVDDSQLPKDRFSAERLKGVDSTLKIQPAKLEDSAVYLCGSSLMTRTEAFFGQGTRLTVV.

This clonotype was picked up one time. The junction shows a germline mismatch at one end, possibly a read error. J is TRBJ2-1 and V is TRBV6-5; D possibly corresponds to TRBD1 (6 bases). Germline CDR1 reads MNHEY; CDR2 reads SVGAGI. CDR3 length: 17 amino acids. The CDR3 region is CVSSYSAGVESYNERFF. CDR3 nucleotide sequence: TGTGTCAGCAGTTACTCAGCAGGGGTTGAATCCTACAATGAGCGGTTCTTC.

In its sample, this clonotype was seen once. Mismatch with germline at one junction end may stem from a read error. J is TRBJ2-5 and V is TRBV6-6, with 7 bases matching TRBD1. CDR3 size: 14 residues. CDR1 and CDR2 from the germline V gene are MNHNY and SVGAGI (reference sequence). CDR3 region: CTSSRRQGGETQYF. The DNA of the CDR3 is TGTACCAGCAGCCGGAGACAGGGTGGAGAGACCCAGTACTTC.

The rearrangement joins TRBV30 to TRBJ2-7; 8 positions match TRBD2. CDR1 is GTSNPN and CDR2 is SVGIG in the germline V gene (reference sequence). This CDR3 is 13 amino acids long. V shed 5 bases and J 3 bases; nucleotides not matched to a gene: 6. CDR3 residues: CAWGFGGDYEQYF. CDR3 in DNA: TGTGCCTGGGGCTTCGGGGGGGACTACGAGCAGTACTTC.

A word on this clonotype: A clone one base away is much larger, so this may be a read error. This chain connects TRBV5-1 to TRBJ2-1, with 11 bases identical to TRBD2. From germline, CDR1 is SGHRS and CDR2 YFSETQ. Trimming took 0 bases from V and 2 from J; bases not matched to a gene: 1. The CDR3 totals 16 residues. The CDR3 protein is CASSLGGLAAYNEQFF. CDR3 bases: TGCGCCAGCAGCTTGGGGGGACTAGCGGCCTACAATGAGCAGTTCTTC.

Points on this clonotype: An end of the junction does not agree with germline; a read error may underlie this. J is TRBJ2-3 and V is TRBV6-6, with a weak D call TRBD1 (6 bases). Germline V gives CDR1 MNHNY, CDR2 SVGAGI (reference sequence). The CDR3 extends over 14 amino acids. CDR3 region: CASSYSGDTNTQYF. In DNA, the CDR3 is TGTGCCAGCAGTTACTCAGGGGACACAAATACGCAGTATTTT.

The table lists this clonotype with many counts. The chain combines TRBV4-1 with TRBJ1-2; perhaps TRBD1 as D (5 bases). Trimming left V 4 bases short and J 4 bases short, with 19 bases between. This CDR3 comprises 16 residues. Germline V lookup: CDR1 MGHRA, CDR2 YSYEKL. CDR3 coding DNA: TGCGCCAGCAGCCTTCCCAGTCGGGGGTTGGGCTATGGCTACACCTTC. Protein sequence: CASSLPSRGLGYGYTF.

This clonotype was counted at least ten times. The chain uses TRBV6-2 or TRBV6-3 and TRBJ2-1, with 9 bases identical to TRBD1. J was trimmed by 2 bases and V by 6 bases; bases with no gene match: 8. Germline-derived CDR1 and CDR2 are MNHEY and SVGEGT. The CDR3 loop spans 16 amino acids. The CDR3 nucleotides are TGTGCCAGCAGCTCCCCGGGACAGGGTACCTACAATGAGCAGTTCTTC. Translation gives CASSSPGQGTYNEQFF.

V and J are TRBV29-1 and TRBJ2-5, with D tentatively TRBD2 (6 bases). This CDR3 is built from 13 residues. Germline V lookup: CDR1 SQVTM, CDR2 ANQGSEA. V was pared by 7 bases and J by 7 bases, with 19 bases between. CDR3 in DNA: TGCAGCGCCCGGACTAACGGGGGAGGGACCCAGTACTTC. Protein: CSARTNGGGTQYF.

Note on this clonotype: A single base separates this from a much larger clone, so it may be a read error. The chain recombines TRBV29-1 with TRBJ2-2, with D perhaps TRBD1 (5 bases). Germline values: CDR1 SQVTM, CDR2 ANQGSEA. The CDR3 covers 14 residues. CDR3 amino acids: CSVQGLANTVELFF. Here the CDR3 DNA reads TGCAGCGTTCAGGGTCTCGCGAACACCGTGGAGCTGTTTTTT.

V usage is TRBV11-2 and J usage is TRBJ2-2; 8 nucleotides agree with TRBD1. The junction had 5 bases not matched to a gene; V was cut back by 2 bases and J by 0 bases. The germline V gene encodes CDR1 SGHAT and CDR2 FQNNGV. The CDR3 consists of 17 residues. The CDR3 protein is CASSLSQGAPNTGELFF. CDR3 sequence (DNA): TGTGCCAGCAGCTTATCTCAGGGGGCGCCGAACACCGGGGAGCTGTTTTTT.

Note on this clonotype: Its ends do not fully match the called genes, so a read error is possible. V and J are TRBV4-2 and TRBJ2-3; 8 bases agree with TRBD2. The CDR3 runs to 16 residues. Germline loops: CDR1 LGHNA, CDR2 YNFKEQ. The CDR3 DNA reads TGTGGCAGCAGCCAAGAGAGAGCGGGAGTGACAGATACGCAGTATTTT. The encoded protein is CGSSQERAGVTDTQYF.

Of note for this clonotype: At one end the junction does not follow the germline gene, possibly because of a read error. This chain joins TRBV5-4 and TRBJ2-1, with no clear D. The CDR3 is 12 amino acids. Germline values: CDR1 SGHNT, CDR2 YYREEE (reference sequence). The CDR3 loop reads CVSSLVYSEQFF. The CDR3 DNA is TGTGTCAGCAGCTTGGTATATAGTGAGCAGTTCTTC.

With regard to this clonotype: At one boundary the junction diverges from the germline segment, which might be a read error. The chain links TRBV29-1 to TRBJ2-2; the D gene is possibly TRBD2 (6 bases). CDR3 length: 14 residues. Germline CDR1 is SQVTM and CDR2 is ANQGSEA. The CDR3 protein is CSVDSGVNTWELFF. DNA for the CDR3: TGCAGCGTTGATTCGGGGGTGAACACCTGGGAGCTGTTTTTT.